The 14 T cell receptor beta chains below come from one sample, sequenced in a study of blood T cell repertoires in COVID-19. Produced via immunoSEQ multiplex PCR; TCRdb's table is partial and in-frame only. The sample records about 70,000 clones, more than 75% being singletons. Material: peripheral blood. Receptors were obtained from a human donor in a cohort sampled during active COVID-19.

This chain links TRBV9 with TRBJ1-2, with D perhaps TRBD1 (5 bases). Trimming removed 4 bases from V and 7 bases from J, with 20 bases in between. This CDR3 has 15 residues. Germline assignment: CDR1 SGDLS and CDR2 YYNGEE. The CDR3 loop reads CASSPDGGILPGYTF. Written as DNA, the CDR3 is TGTGCCAGCAGCCCAGACGGGGGAATCCTACCTGGCTACACCTTC.

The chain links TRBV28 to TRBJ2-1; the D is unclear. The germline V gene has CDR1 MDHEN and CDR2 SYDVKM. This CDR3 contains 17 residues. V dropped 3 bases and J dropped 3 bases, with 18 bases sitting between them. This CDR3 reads CASSLRYPQLVYNEQFF. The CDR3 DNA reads TGTGCCAGCAGTTTGAGGTATCCCCAATTAGTCTACAATGAGCAGTTCTTC.

CDR3: CASSFGGQPNEKLFF. The CDR3 DNA follows: TGCGCCAGCAGCTTTGGCGGACAACCTAATGAAAAACTGTTTTTT. The chain combines TRBV5-1 with TRBJ1-4; the D gene is possibly TRBD1 (5 bases). The V and J ends lost 2 bases and 3 bases respectively, with 11 bases between them. The CDR3 sequence is 15 residues long. From germline, CDR1 is SGHRS and CDR2 YFSETQ. Supplemented by reference TRBV5-1 and TRBJ1-4, the full variable domain reads KAGVTQTPRYLIKTRGQQVTLSCSPISGHRSVSWYQQTPGQGLQFLFEYFSETQRNKGNFPGRFSGRQFSNSRSEMNVSTLELGDSALYLCASSFGGQPNEKLFFGSGTQLSVL.

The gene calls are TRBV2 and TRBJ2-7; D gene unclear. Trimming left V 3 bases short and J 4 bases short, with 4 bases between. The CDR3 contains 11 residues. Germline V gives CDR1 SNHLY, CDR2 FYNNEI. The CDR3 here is CASSERYEQYF. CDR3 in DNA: TGTGCCAGCAGTGAGAGATACGAGCAGTACTTC.

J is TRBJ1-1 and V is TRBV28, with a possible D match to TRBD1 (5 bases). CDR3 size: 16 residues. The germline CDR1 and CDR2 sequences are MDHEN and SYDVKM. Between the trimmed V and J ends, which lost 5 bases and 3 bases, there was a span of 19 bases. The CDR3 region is CASSPGGGFADTEAFF. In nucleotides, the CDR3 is TGTGCCAGCAGTCCCGGGGGAGGTTTCGCCGACACTGAAGCTTTCTTT.

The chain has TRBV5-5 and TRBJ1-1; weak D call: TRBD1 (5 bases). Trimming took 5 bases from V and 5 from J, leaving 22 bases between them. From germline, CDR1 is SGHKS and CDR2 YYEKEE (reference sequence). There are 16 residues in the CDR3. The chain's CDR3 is CASSLLWEPGRTEAFF. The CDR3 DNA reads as TGTGCCAGCAGTTTACTTTGGGAACCAGGGCGGACTGAAGCTTTCTTT.

The CDR3 region has the DNA TGTGCCAGCAGTTACCTCTTTGGGGCGGTGAGGGAGCAGTACTTC. Translation gives CASSYLFGAVREQYF. This chain uses TRBV6-5 with TRBJ2-7, with D possibly being TRBD1 (5 bases). V lost 2 bases and J 7 bases, leaving 18 bases between the germline ends. The CDR3 totals 15 residues. Germline loops: CDR1 MNHEY, CDR2 SVGAGI.

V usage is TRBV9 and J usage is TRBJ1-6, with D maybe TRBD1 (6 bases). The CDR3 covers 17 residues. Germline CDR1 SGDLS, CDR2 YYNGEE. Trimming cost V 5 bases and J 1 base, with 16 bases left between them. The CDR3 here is CASSETGSQSYNSPLHF. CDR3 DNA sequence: TGTGCCAGCAGTGAAACAGGGAGTCAGTCCTATAATTCACCCCTCCACTTT.

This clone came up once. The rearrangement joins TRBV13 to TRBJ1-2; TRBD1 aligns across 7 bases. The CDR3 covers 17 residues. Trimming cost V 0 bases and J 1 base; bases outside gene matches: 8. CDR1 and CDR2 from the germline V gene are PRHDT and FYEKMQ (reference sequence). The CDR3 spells CASSLGTGTADNYGYTF. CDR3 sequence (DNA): TGTGCCAGCAGCTTAGGTACCGGGACAGCCGATAACTATGGCTACACCTTC.

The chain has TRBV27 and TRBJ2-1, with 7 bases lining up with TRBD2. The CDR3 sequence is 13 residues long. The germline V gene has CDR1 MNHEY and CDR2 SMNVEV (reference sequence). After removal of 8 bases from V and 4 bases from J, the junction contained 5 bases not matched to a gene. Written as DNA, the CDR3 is TGTGCCAGCGGGGGGGTGGCTTACAATGAGCAGTTCTTC. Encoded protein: CASGGVAYNEQFF.

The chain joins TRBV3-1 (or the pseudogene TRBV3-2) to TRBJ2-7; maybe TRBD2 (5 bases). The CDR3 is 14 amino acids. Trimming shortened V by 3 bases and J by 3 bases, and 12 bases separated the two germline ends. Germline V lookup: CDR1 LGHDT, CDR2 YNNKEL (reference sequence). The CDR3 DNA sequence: TGTGCCAGCAGCCATGGTCGGGGAGACTACGAGCAGTACTTC. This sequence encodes CASSHGRGDYEQYF.

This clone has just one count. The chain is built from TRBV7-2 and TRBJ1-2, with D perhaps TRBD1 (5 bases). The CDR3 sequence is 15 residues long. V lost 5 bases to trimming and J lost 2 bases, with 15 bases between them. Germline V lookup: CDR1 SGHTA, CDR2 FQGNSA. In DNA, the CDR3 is TGTGCCAGCAGCACTGACAGCTCCCTCAACTATGGCTACACCTTC. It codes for CASSTDSSLNYGYTF.

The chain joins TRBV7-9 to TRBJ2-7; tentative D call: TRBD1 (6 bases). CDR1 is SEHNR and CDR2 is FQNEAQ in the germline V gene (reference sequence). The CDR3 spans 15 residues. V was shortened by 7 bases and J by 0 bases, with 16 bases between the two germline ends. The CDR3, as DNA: TGTGCCAGCACCGAACGGGGCAGGGGCTCCTACGAGCAGTACTTC. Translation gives CASTERGRGSYEQYF.

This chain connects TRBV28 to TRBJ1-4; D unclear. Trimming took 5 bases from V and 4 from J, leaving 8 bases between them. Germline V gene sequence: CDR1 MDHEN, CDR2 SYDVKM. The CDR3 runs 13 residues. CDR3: CASSAHGNEKLFF. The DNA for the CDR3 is TGTGCCAGCAGTGCGCATGGTAATGAAAAACTGTTTTTT. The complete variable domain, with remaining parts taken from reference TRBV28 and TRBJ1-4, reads DVKVTQSSRYLVKRTGEKVFLECVQDMDHENMFWYRQDPGLGLRLIYFSYDVKMKEKGDIPEGYSVSREKKERFSLILESASTNQTSMYLCASSAHGNEKLFFGSGTQLSVL.